Presented here are 18 T cell receptor beta chains from one specimen sequenced in a study of human T cells and chemical hapten exposure. One entry per CDR3 protein results from TCRdb running MiXCR on the RACE reads. Counted here are about 380,000 distinct CDR3 sequences, approximately 5% occurring once; the ten biggest clones make up 2% to 3%. The time point was: pre-sensitization, week 0. Treatment meaning: therapeutic diphenylcyclopropenone sensitization with weekly scalp DPC. Material: whole blood, obtained in connection with sensitization to the hapten diphenylcyclopropenone (DPC). The source of these receptors is a woman between 50 and 59 years old with alopecia areata. Some clones in this sample may be carry-over from other donors' samples.

This clonotype was recorded many times. This chain connects TRBV12-3 or TRBV12-4 to TRBJ1-4; D gene unclear. V lost 5 bases to trimming and J lost 5 bases, with 9 bases between them. This CDR3 has 13 amino acids. CDR3 in DNA: TGTGCCAGCAGTCCTGGACGGAATGAAAAACTGTTTTTT. Translation: CASSPGRNEKLFF.

This clonotype was detected ten times or more. CDR3 sequence reads: CASTPPGAPYEQYF. The CDR3 DNA reads TGTGCCAGCACCCCTCCCGGAGCTCCCTACGAGCAGTACTTC. The chain couples TRBV6-5 to TRBJ2-7; D is undetermined. V was pared by 7 bases and J by 2 bases, with 15 bases between. This CDR3 is 14 amino acids long. Germline loops: CDR1 MNHEY, CDR2 SVGAGI.

This clonotype was observed at least ten times. The rearrangement links TRBV3-1 to TRBJ2-3; D is undetermined. Per germline, CDR1 LGHDT and CDR2 YNNKEL (reference sequence). V lost 0 bases to trimming and J lost 2 bases, with 9 bases between them. The length of the CDR3 is 15 residues. The CDR3 loop is CASSQDRAATDTQYF. The CDR3 DNA sequence: TGTGCCAGCAGCCAAGATAGGGCAGCCACAGATACGCAGTATTTT.

This clonotype came up many times. The chain employs TRBV6-5 and TRBJ2-3; TRBD2 aligns across 10 bases. With 0 bases clipped from V and 0 bases from J, the junction kept 3 bases outside the gene matches. Germline CDR1 and CDR2: MNHEY and SVGAGI. The CDR3 totals 17 residues. This chain's CDR3 is CASSYSSGGLSTDTQYF. The CDR3 bases are TGTGCCAGCAGTTACTCTAGCGGGGGGTTGAGCACAGATACGCAGTATTTT.

This clonotype was recorded at least ten times. This sequence joins TRBV7-9 and TRBJ2-4, with D unclear. This CDR3 contains 14 residues. V lost 1 base and J lost 7, with 11 bases in between. CDR1 is SEHNR, CDR2 FQNEAQ, per germline (reference sequence). The CDR3 region has the DNA TGTGCCAGCAGCTTAGACGTAGGATTGAACATTCAGTACTTC. This gives the protein CASSLDVGLNIQYF.

This clonotype was counted at least ten times. This chain links TRBV4-1 with TRBJ2-3, with TRBD1 identical over 7 bases. Germline CDR1 is MGHRA and CDR2 is YSYEKL. This CDR3 has 16 amino acids. J gave up 1 base and V 0 bases, and 4 bases lay outside the gene matches. For the CDR3, the DNA is TGCGCCAGCAGCCAAGATCGACAGGGAGGCACAGATACGCAGTATTTT. Its protein is CASSQDRQGGTDTQYF.

This clonotype was detected a few times. This sequence joins TRBV18 and TRBJ2-1; D unclear. V was clipped by 1 base and J by 6 bases, with 4 bases between them. From germline, CDR1 is KGHSH and CDR2 LQKENI. The CDR3 runs to 12 residues. The CDR3 region is CASSPRSNEQFF. CDR3 coding DNA: TGTGCCAGCTCACCACGAAGCAATGAGCAGTTCTTC.

In its sample, this clonotype was seen many times. The chain carries TRBV6-1 and TRBJ2-7; TRBD1 or TRBD2 may be the D gene (5 bases each). Per germline, CDR1 MNHNS and CDR2 SASEGT. The CDR3 spans 13 residues. V lost 7 bases and J 6 bases, leaving 16 bases between the germline ends. The chain's CDR3 is CASTSPEGIEQYF. The CDR3 region has the DNA TGTGCCAGCACCTCACCTGAGGGGATCGAGCAGTACTTC.

This clonotype was detected many times. The rearrangement links TRBV7-9 to TRBJ1-2; D gene uncertain. The CDR3 is 16 amino acids. The germline V gene has CDR1 SEHNR and CDR2 FQNEAQ (reference sequence). Trimming pared 1 base from V and 7 bases from J, leaving 19 bases between. The CDR3 reads CASSLVPRARGFGYTF. As DNA, the CDR3 is TGTGCCAGCAGCTTAGTCCCACGGGCCCGAGGCTTTGGCTACACCTTC.

This clonotype showed up many times. This chain uses TRBV28 with TRBJ2-7; D gene uncertain. Germline CDR1 and CDR2: MDHEN and SYDVKM. The CDR3 is 14 residues long. The V and J ends lost 2 bases and 4 bases respectively, with 12 bases between them. CDR3 nucleotide sequence: TGTGCCAGCAGTTTACTCGAGAGGCGATACGAGCAGTACTTC. Protein product: CASSLLERRYEQYF. Together with reference TRBV28 and TRBJ2-7, the CDR3 gives the full variable domain: DVKVTQSSRYLVKRTGEKVFLECVQDMDHENMFWYRQDPGLGLRLIYFSYDVKMKEKGDIPEGYSVSREKKERFSLILESASTNQTSMYLCASSLLERRYEQYFGPGTRLTVT.

Many counts were recorded for this clonotype. V is TRBV6-2 or TRBV6-3 and J is TRBJ2-3; 8 bases map to TRBD2. V lost 0 bases to trimming and J lost 2 bases; unmatched junction nucleotides: 7. The CDR3 loop spans 17 amino acids. Germline lookup yields CDR1 MNHEY and CDR2 SVGEGT. The CDR3 DNA reads TGTGCCAGCAGTTACTCACCGCGGGAGGTCTTCACAGATACGCAGTATTTT. This encodes CASSYSPREVFTDTQYF.

The table lists this clonotype with many counts. This chain joins TRBV27 and TRBJ2-3; 9 bases fit TRBD1. CDR3 length equals 15 residues. Germline V gene lookup returns CDR1 MNHEY and CDR2 SMNVEV (reference sequence). With 0 bases clipped from V and 4 bases from J, the junction kept 2 bases outside the gene matches. CDR3: CASSLSWTGADTQYF. The DNA of the CDR3 is TGTGCCAGCAGTTTATCATGGACAGGGGCAGATACGCAGTATTTT.

This clonotype was counted between two and nine times. The chain has TRBV7-9 and TRBJ1-5; D is undetermined. The CDR3 extends over 14 amino acids. Germline loops: CDR1 SEHNR, CDR2 FQNEAQ (reference sequence). V was shortened by 3 bases and J by 3 bases, with 9 bases between the two germline ends. DNA of the CDR3: TGTGCCAGCAGCTTTATGGGAAACAATCAGCCCCAGCATTTT. It translates to CASSFMGNNQPQHF.

This clonotype was seen more than once but under ten times. The chain combines TRBV11-2 with TRBJ2-2; TRBD2 is a possible D gene (6 bases). With 5 bases removed from V and 4 bases from J, the gap between germline ends came to 14 bases. The CDR3 extends over 15 amino acids. Germline CDR1 SGHAT, CDR2 FQNNGV. Written as DNA, the CDR3 is TGTGCCAGCAGCCCTATGGGGAGGAGCACCGGGGAGCTGTTTTTT. Translated, it gives CASSPMGRSTGELFF.

This clonotype was observed many times. The rearrangement links TRBV5-1 to TRBJ2-6; D gene ambiguous. Germline values: CDR1 SGHRS, CDR2 YFSETQ. This CDR3 is 15 amino acids long. Trimming shortened V by 0 bases and J by 4 bases, and 8 bases separated the two germline ends. CDR3 residues: CASSLDVSGANVLTF. The CDR3 DNA sequence: TGCGCCAGCAGCTTGGATGTTTCAGGGGCCAACGTCCTGACTTTC. Using reference TRBV5-1 and TRBJ2-6 for the parts outside the CDR3, the full variable domain is KAGVTQTPRYLIKTRGQQVTLSCSPISGHRSVSWYQQTPGQGLQFLFEYFSETQRNKGNFPGRFSGRQFSNSRSEMNVSTLELGDSALYLCASSLDVSGANVLTFGAGSRLTVL.

This clonotype was recorded at least ten times. The CDR3 loop is CASSQGEWTEAFF. In DNA, the CDR3 is TGTGCCAGCAGCCAAGGGGAGTGGACTGAAGCTTTCTTT. The chain is built from TRBV3-1 and TRBJ1-1; D gene unclear. Germline CDR1 is LGHDT and CDR2 is YNNKEL (reference sequence). There are 13 residues in the CDR3. V lost 1 base to trimming and J lost 5 bases, with 8 bases between them.

At least ten counts were recorded for this clonotype. The chain uses TRBV29-1 and TRBJ2-5; D may be TRBD2 (6 bases). Trimming pared 6 bases from V and 5 bases from J, leaving 13 bases between. The CDR3 runs to 12 residues. From germline, CDR1 is SQVTM and CDR2 ANQGSEA. The CDR3 DNA reads TGCAGCGTCCACGCCGGAGGGGAGACCCAGTACTTC. This translates into CSVHAGGETQYF.

This clonotype has at least ten counts. V is TRBV20-1 and J is TRBJ2-1; D unclear. CDR1 and CDR2 (germline): DFQATT, SNEGSKA (reference sequence). There are 13 residues in the CDR3. V dropped 3 bases and J dropped 5 bases, with 11 bases sitting between them. The CDR3 sequence is CSASRRANNEQFF. As DNA, the CDR3 is TGCAGTGCTAGTCGCCGAGCGAACAATGAGCAGTTCTTC.